The following is a T cell receptor beta chain sequence with its context. What it recognizes is unknown. This specimen comes from a study of cytomegalovirus exposure and HLA in healthy donors. Study overall: T cells numbering about 200 million yielded some 100 million unique TCR beta sequences in an earlier analysis.

Germline CDR1 MNHEY, CDR2 SVGAGI. V lost 4 bases to trimming and J lost 8 bases, with 17 bases between them. This CDR3 has 14 residues. Researchers ran the PCR with 60 Vbeta and 13 Jbeta primers. Profiling relied on immunoSEQ multiplex PCR, and the TCRdb table lists in-frame clones only, not all of them. Its clone listing holds approximately 58,000 clones. Study-wide points: A few CMV-associated chains proved CMV antigen-specific in vitro. Analysis performed later found 16,951 TCR beta sequences associated with HLA alleles at 0.05 false discovery rate. Some highly shared sequence variants likely arose as a pipeline artifact.

The sample taken for sequencing was PBMCs. The rearrangement links TRBV6-5 to TRBJ1-2; D is unclear. The source of this sequence is a woman between 45 and 60 years old in good health and CMV-seropositive. Here the CDR3 reads CASSSISADRGYTF. DNA for the CDR3: TGTGCCAGCAGTTCGATCTCAGCGGATCGGGGCTACACCTTC.